Reported below is one T cell receptor beta chain. The data belong to a study of tumour-infiltrating T cells in Burkitt lymphoma. The overall study: Productive clonality predicted overall and progression-free survival.

The CDR3 loop spans 13 amino acids. Per the germline V gene, CDR1 is SGDLS and CDR2 is YYNGEE. Trimming stripped 0 bases from V and 4 bases from J, with 7 bases between. Only in-frame clones appear in the TCRdb table, and some are missing; sequencing was by immunoSEQ multiplex PCR. The profile shows several thousand clones, approximately 81% of them singletons. The sequenced sample consisted of tumor tissue. The origin of this receptor is a human donor with Burkitt lymphoma. The chain recombines TRBV9 with TRBJ1-2; weak D call: TRBD1 (5 bases). CDR3 in amino acids: CASSVGGVYGYTF. The CDR3 DNA is TGTGCCAGCAGCGTAGGAGGGGTCTATGGCTACACCTTC.